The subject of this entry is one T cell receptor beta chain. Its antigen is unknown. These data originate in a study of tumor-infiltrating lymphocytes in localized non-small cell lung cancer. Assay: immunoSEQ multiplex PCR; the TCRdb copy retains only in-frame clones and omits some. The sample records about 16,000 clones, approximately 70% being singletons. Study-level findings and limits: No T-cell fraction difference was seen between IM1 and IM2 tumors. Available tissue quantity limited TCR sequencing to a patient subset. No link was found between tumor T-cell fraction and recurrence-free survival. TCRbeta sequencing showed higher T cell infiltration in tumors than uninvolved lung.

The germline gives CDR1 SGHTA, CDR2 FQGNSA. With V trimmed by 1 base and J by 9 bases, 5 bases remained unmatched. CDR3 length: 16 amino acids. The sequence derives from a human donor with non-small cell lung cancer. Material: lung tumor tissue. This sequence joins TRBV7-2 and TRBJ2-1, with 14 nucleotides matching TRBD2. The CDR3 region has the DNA TGTGCCAGCAGCTTAGGACTAGCGGGGGGGGCCGGTGAGCAGTTCTTC. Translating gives CASSLGLAGGAGEQFF.